This entry lists 14 T cell receptor beta chains sequenced from one sample in a study of vaccination effects on CD4 cells after COVID-19. Produced via immunoSEQ multiplex PCR; TCRdb's table is partial and in-frame only. Of under 30,000 clones listed, more than 55% are singletons. What these receptors recognize is not known. Following culture for about ten days, CD4+ T cells were isolated. The sample in question was CD4+ T cells from PBMCs cultured without peptide, obtained before COVID-19 vaccination. All receptors derive from a human donor who received a COVID-19 vaccine.

This clone was counted a single time. The chain joins TRBV10-1 to TRBJ2-2; possibly TRBD2 for D (5 bases). Germline V CDR1 and CDR2: WNHNN, SYGVQD (reference sequence). The ends were cut back, 8 bases at V and 3 bases at J, with 13 bases in the middle. CDR3 size: 14 residues. CDR3 region: CASSGSWDTGELFF. DNA for the CDR3: TGCGCCAGCTCGGGGAGTTGGGACACCGGGGAGCTGTTTTTT.

This clone showed up just a few times. The chain joins TRBV6-6 to TRBJ2-7; D uncertain. Trimming pared 4 bases from V and 0 bases from J, leaving 4 bases between. This CDR3 has 12 residues. The V gene's germline CDR1 is MNHNY and CDR2 SVGAGI (reference sequence). CDR3 protein: CASSSTSYEQYF. CDR3 DNA: TGTGCCAGCAGTTCTACCTCCTACGAGCAGTACTTC.

The rearrangement links TRBV11-2 to TRBJ1-5; D call uncertain. CDR1 and CDR2 from the germline V gene are SGHAT and FQNNGV. Trimming stripped 5 bases from V and 2 bases from J, with 13 bases between. The CDR3 consists of 15 residues. This CDR3 is CASSENLGGNQPQHF. The CDR3, as DNA: TGTGCCAGCAGCGAAAATCTAGGTGGCAATCAGCCCCAGCATTTT.

The rearrangement joins TRBV6-1 to TRBJ2-2, with 12 bases fitting TRBD2. The germline CDR1 and CDR2 sequences are MNHNS and SASEGT. With V trimmed by 3 bases and J by 5 bases, 7 bases remained unmatched. The CDR3 has 17 amino acids. CDR3 residues: CASSDPSGGVGTGELFF. In DNA, the CDR3 is TGTGCCAGCAGTGACCCTAGCGGGGGGGTTGGGACCGGGGAGCTGTTTTTT.

The chain's CDR3 is CASSQDRLGGRETQYF. DNA for the CDR3: TGTGCCAGCAGCCAAGATCGGCTAGGGGGCAGAGAGACCCAGTACTTC. This rearrangement joins TRBV4-2 to TRBJ2-5; 7 bases are shared with TRBD1. V was pared by 0 bases and J by 4 bases, with 8 bases of the junction left unmatched. Germline lookup yields CDR1 LGHNA and CDR2 YNFKEQ. The CDR3 is 16 residues long.

This chain links TRBV10-1 with TRBJ1-1; maybe TRBD1 (6 bases). This CDR3 spans 16 amino acids. Per the germline V gene, CDR1 is WNHNN and CDR2 is SYGVQD (reference sequence). The ends were cut back, 0 bases at V and 0 bases at J, with 11 bases in the middle. CDR3 protein: CASSESGGPLNTEAFF. The CDR3 region has the DNA TGCGCCAGCAGTGAGTCGGGGGGGCCCTTGAACACTGAAGCTTTCTTT.

The rearrangement joins TRBV3-1 (or the pseudogene TRBV3-2) to TRBJ1-2; possible D gene TRBD1, 6 bases. Germline CDR1 reads LGHDT; CDR2 reads YNNKEL (reference sequence). V shed 8 bases and J shed 3 bases, with 19 bases lying between them. The CDR3 is made up of 15 amino acids. The CDR3 region is CASGNEGVEYYGYTF. For the CDR3, the DNA is TGTGCCAGCGGAAACGAGGGGGTCGAGTACTATGGCTACACCTTC.

The gene calls are TRBV25-1 and TRBJ2-5, with a tentative D call TRBD2 (5 bases). The CDR3 consists of 14 residues. The V gene's germline CDR1 is MGHDK and CDR2 SYGVNS. V lost 7 bases and J 0 bases, leaving 12 bases between the germline ends. CDR3 bases: TGTGCCAGCAACAGACCGGGATACCAAGAGACCCAGTACTTC. Translated, it gives CASNRPGYQETQYF.

This chain links TRBV27 with TRBJ2-5; either TRBD1 or TRBD2 may fit D (6 bases each). Trimming took off 7 bases at V and 2 bases at J, with 17 bases between the two ends. CDR3 length: 15 residues. The germline V gene has CDR1 MNHEY and CDR2 SMNVEV (reference sequence). The CDR3 DNA reads as TGTGCCAGCAACAGGGATTCGGCGGGGCAAGAGACCCAGTACTTC. Protein: CASNRDSAGQETQYF.

In its sample, this clone was seen once. This chain links TRBV7-9 with TRBJ1-1; D gene unclear. Trimming took off 3 bases at V and 2 bases at J, with 7 bases between the two ends. The germline V gene has CDR1 SEHNR and CDR2 FQNEAQ (reference sequence). CDR3 length equals 13 residues. DNA of the CDR3: TGTGCCAGCAGCTTTCTAGAAAACACTGAAGCTTTCTTT. Encoded protein: CASSFLENTEAFF.

This chain joins TRBV2 and TRBJ1-2; 7 nucleotides align to TRBD1. Germline assignment: CDR1 SNHLY and CDR2 FYNNEI. J was trimmed by 0 bases and V by 5 bases; bases with no gene match: 6. The CDR3 extends over 15 amino acids. The CDR3 nucleotides read TGTGCCAGCAGTCGAGGACAGGTGGCTAACTATGGCTACACCTTC. Translation gives CASSRGQVANYGYTF. Together with reference TRBV2 and TRBJ1-2, the CDR3 gives the full variable domain: EPEVTQTPSHQVTQMGQEVILRCVPISNHLYFYWYRQILGQKVEFLVSFYNNEISEKSEIFDDQFSVERPDGSNFTLKIRSTKLEDSAMYFCASSRGQVANYGYTFGSGTRLTVV.

The rearrangement links TRBV25-1 to TRBJ1-1; 7 nucleotides line up with TRBD1. The CDR3 length is 16 residues. J gave up 1 base and V 4 bases, and 9 bases lay outside the gene matches. The V gene's germline CDR1 is MGHDK and CDR2 SYGVNS. CDR3 sequence (DNA): TGTGCCAGCAGTGCGCGACAGGGCGGGGGGAACACTGAAGCTTTCTTT. It yields the protein CASSARQGGGNTEAFF. Full variable domain (missing parts from reference TRBV25-1 and TRBJ1-1): EADIYQTPRYLVIGTGKKITLECSQTMGHDKMYWYQQDPGMELHLIHYSYGVNSTEKGDLSSESTVSRIRTEHFPLTLESARPSHTSQYLCASSARQGGGNTEAFFGQGTRLTVV.

The chain joins TRBV27 to TRBJ1-4, with TRBD1 identical over 8 bases. The length of the CDR3 is 16 residues. Germline CDR1 MNHEY, CDR2 SMNVEV (reference sequence). The V and J ends lost 3 bases and 3 bases, in that order; junction bases with no gene match: 6. The DNA of the CDR3 is TGTGCCAGCAGTTTGTCTTGGACAGGGCCTAATGAAAAACTGTTTTTT. Translating gives CASSLSWTGPNEKLFF.

The chain employs TRBV2 and TRBJ1-5, with D unresolved. Germline CDR1 and CDR2: SNHLY and FYNNEI. The CDR3 extends over 15 amino acids. Deletions cut 7 bases from V and 0 bases from J, with 13 bases between. The CDR3 loop is CASTEGLVSNQPQHF. CDR3 DNA sequence: TGTGCCAGCACCGAAGGACTGGTTAGCAATCAGCCCCAGCATTTT.